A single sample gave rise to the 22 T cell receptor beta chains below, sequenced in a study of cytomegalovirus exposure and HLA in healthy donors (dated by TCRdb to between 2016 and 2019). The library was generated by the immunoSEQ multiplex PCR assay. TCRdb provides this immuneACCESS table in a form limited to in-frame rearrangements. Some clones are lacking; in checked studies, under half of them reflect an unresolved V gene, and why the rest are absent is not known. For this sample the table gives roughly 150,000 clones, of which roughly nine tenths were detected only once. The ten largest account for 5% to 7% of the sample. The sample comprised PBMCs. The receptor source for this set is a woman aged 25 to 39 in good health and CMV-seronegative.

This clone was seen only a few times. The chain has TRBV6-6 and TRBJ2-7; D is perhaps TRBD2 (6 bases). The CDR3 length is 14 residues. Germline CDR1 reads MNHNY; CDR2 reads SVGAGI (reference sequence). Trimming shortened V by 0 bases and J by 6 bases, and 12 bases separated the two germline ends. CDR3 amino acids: CASSYSRDFGEQYF. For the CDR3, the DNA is TGTGCCAGCAGTTACTCTAGGGACTTCGGCGAGCAGTACTTC.

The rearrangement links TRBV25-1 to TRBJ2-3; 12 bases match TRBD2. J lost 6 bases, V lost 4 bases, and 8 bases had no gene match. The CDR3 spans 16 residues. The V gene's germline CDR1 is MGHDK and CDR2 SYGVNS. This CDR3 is CASSAYLAGGRDTQYF. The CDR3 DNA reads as TGTGCCAGCAGTGCTTACCTAGCGGGGGGGCGGGATACGCAGTATTTT.

This CDR3 is CASSLRSDINQPQHF. As DNA, the CDR3 is TGTGCCAGCAGCTTGCGAAGTGACATCAATCAGCCCCAGCATTTT. The chain carries TRBV5-6 and TRBJ1-5; no clear D. The CDR3 contains 15 residues. Per the germline V gene, CDR1 is SGHDT and CDR2 is YYEEEE. Trimming took 1 base from V and 3 from J, leaving 11 bases between them.

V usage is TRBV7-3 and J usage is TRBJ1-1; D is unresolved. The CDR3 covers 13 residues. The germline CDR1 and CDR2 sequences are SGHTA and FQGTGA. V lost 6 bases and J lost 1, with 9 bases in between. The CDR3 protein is CASSKETNTEAFF. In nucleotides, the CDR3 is TGTGCCAGCAGTAAAGAGACGAACACTGAAGCTTTCTTT.

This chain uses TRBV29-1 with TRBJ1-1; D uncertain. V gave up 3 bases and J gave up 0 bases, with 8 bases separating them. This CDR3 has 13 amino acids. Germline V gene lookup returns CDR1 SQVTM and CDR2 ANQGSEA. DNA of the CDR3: TGCAGCGTTGAGGGCAGTATGAACACTGAAGCTTTCTTT. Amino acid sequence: CSVEGSMNTEAFF.

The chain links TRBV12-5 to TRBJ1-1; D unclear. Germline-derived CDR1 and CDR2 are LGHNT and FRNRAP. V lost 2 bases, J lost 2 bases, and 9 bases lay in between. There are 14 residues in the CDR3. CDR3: CASGLPTVNTEAFF. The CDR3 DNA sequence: TGTGCTAGTGGTTTGCCTACAGTCAACACTGAAGCTTTCTTT. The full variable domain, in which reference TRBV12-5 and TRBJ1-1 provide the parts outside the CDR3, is DARVTQTPRHKVTEMGQEVTMRCQPILGHNTVFWYRQTMMQGLELLAYFRNRAPLDDSGMPKDRFSAEMPDATLATLKIQPSEPRDSAVYFCASGLPTVNTEAFFGQGTRLTVV.

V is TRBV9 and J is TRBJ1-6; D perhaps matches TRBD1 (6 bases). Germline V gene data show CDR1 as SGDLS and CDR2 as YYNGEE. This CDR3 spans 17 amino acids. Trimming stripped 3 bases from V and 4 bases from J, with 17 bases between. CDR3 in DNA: TGTGCCAGCAGCGCATCCTGGGCAGGGGATTATAATTCACCCCTCCACTTT. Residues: CASSASWAGDYNSPLHF.

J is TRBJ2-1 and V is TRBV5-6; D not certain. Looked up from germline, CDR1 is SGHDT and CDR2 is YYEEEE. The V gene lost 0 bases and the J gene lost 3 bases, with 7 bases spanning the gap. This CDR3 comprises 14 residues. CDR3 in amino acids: CASSLVANYNEQFF. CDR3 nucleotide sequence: TGTGCCAGCAGCTTGGTCGCCAACTACAATGAGCAGTTCTTC. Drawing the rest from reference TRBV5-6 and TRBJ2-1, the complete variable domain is DAGVTQSPTHLIKTRGQQVTLRCSPKSGHDTVSWYQQALGQGPQFIFQYYEEEERQRGNFPDRFSGHQFPNYSSELNVNALLLGDSALYLCASSLVANYNEQFFGPGTRLTVL.

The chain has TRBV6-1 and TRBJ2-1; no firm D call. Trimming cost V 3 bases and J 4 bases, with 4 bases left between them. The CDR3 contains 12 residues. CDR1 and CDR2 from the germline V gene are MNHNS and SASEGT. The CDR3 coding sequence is TGTGCCAGCAGTGACCTATACAATGAGCAGTTCTTC. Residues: CASSDLYNEQFF.

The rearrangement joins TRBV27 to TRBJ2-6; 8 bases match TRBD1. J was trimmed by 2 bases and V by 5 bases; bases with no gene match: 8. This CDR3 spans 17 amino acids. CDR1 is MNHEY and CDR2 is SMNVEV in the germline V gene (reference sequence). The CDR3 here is CASSQTGVSAGANVLTF. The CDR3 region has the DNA TGTGCCAGCAGTCAGACAGGGGTTTCGGCTGGGGCCAACGTCCTGACTTTC.

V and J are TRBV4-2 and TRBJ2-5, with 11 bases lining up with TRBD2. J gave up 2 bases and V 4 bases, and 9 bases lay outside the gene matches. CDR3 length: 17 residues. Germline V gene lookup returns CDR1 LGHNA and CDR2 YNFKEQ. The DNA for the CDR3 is TGTGCCAGCAGCCCCTCTGGGGGACTAGCGGAACAAGAGACCCAGTACTTC. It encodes CASSPSGGLAEQETQYF.

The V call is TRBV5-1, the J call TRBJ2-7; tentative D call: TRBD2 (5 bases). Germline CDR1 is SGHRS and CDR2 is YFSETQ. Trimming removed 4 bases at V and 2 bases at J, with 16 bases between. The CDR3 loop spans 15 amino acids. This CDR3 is CASSPNSATTYEQYF. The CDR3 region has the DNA TGCGCCAGCAGCCCGAATAGCGCGACTACCTACGAGCAGTACTTC.

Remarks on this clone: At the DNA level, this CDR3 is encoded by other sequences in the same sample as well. The CDR3 coding sequence is TGTGCCAGCAGCCTCGGGGGGAGGGAGGAGACCCAGTACTTC. This encodes CASSLGGREETQYF. The chain combines TRBV7-2 with TRBJ2-5; TRBD2 aligns across 7 bases. Trimming at V came to 5 bases and at J to 5 bases, leaving 8 bases not matched to a gene. Germline-derived CDR1 and CDR2 are SGHTA and FQGNSA. The CDR3 covers 14 residues.

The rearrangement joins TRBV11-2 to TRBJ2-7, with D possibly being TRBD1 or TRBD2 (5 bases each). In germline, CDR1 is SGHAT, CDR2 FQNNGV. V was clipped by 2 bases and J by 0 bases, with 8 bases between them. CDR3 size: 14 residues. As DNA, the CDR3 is TGTGCCAGCAGCTTATACGGGGCCTCCTACGAGCAGTACTTC. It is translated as CASSLYGASYEQYF.

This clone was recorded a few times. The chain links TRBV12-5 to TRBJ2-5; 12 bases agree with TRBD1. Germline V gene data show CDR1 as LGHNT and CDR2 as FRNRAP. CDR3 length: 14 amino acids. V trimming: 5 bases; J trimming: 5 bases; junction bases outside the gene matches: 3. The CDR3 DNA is TGTGCTAGTGGTGTGGGACAGGGGGCCGAGACCCAGTACTTC. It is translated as CASGVGQGAETQYF.

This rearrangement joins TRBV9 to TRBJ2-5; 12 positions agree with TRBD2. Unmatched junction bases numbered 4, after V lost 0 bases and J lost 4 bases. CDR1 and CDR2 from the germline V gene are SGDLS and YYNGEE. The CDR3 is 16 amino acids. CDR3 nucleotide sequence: TGTGCCAGCAGCGTAGGACTAGCGGGAGTCCCAGAGACCCAGTACTTC. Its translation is CASSVGLAGVPETQYF.

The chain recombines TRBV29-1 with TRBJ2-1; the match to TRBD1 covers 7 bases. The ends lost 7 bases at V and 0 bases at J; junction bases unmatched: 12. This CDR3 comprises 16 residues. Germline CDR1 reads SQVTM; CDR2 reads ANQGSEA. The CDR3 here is CSADREPSSSYNEQFF. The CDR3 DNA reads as TGCAGCGCCGACAGGGAGCCTTCGAGCTCCTACAATGAGCAGTTCTTC.

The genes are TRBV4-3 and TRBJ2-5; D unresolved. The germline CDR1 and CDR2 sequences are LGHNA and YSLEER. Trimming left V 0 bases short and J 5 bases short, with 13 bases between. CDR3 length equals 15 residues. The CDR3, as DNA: TGCGCCAGCAGCCAAGATCTCGGAGTGGGGGAGACCCAGTACTTC. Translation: CASSQDLGVGETQYF.

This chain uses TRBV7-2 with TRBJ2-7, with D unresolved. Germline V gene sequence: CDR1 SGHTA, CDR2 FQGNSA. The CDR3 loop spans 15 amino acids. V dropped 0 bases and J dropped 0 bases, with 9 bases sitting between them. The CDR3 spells CASSLAPTSSYEQYF. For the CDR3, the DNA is TGTGCCAGCAGCTTAGCGCCAACCAGCTCCTACGAGCAGTACTTC.

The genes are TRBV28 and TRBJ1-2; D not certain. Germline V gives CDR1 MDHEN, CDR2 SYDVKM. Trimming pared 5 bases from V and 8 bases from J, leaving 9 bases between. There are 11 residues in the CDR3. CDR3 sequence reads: CASSLTRGYTF. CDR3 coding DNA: TGTGCCAGCAGTCTAACAAGAGGCTACACCTTC.

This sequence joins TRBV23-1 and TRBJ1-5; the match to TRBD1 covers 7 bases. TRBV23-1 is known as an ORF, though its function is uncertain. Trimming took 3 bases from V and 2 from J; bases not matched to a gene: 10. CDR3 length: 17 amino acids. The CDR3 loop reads CASSHRSRQGCNQPQHF. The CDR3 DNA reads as TGCGCCAGCAGTCACCGTAGCCGACAGGGTTGCAATCAGCCCCAGCATTTT.

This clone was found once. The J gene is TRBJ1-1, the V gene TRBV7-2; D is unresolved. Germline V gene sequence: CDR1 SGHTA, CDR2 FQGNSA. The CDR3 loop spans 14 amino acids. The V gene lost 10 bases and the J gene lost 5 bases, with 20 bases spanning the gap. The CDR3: CATSEKGGRTEAFF. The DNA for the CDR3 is TGTGCCACGTCTGAAAAGGGAGGTAGGACTGAAGCTTTCTTT.